This T cell receptor beta chain comes out of a study of early T cells in non-severe SARS-CoV-2 infection. Overall study: Unsorted whole-blood RNA was sequenced in bulk, leaving chains unpaired.

Attached unique molecular identifiers marked individual cDNA molecules. TCRdb analysed the 5' RACE reads with MiXCR anew, one entry per CDR3 protein. Here the sample spans 35,000 or so distinct CDR3 sequences, about 5% being singletons. Per germline, CDR1 SGHNT and CDR2 YYREEE (reference sequence). The CDR3 extends over 16 amino acids. Trimming pared 3 bases from V and 3 bases from J, leaving 15 bases between. Whole-study results and caveats: VDJdb matching skewed toward anti-spike CD8 responses, missing private and CD4 specificities.

This clonotype was counted many times. Its target is not known. Sequenced input: whole blood. This TCR was sampled from an adult who was a healthcare worker with PCR-confirmed SARS-CoV-2 infection or an uninfected control (not recorded which). This rearrangement joins TRBV5-4 to TRBJ2-2, with TRBD2 as a possible D gene (8 bases). The CDR3 protein is CASSSGGDRYTGELFF. The CDR3 nucleotides are TGTGCCAGCAGCTCGGGGGGGGACAGATACACCGGGGAGCTGTTTTTT. The full variable domain, with the rest looked up from reference TRBV5-4 and TRBJ2-2, is ETGVTQSPTHLIKTRGQQVTLRCSSQSGHNTVSWYQQALGQGPQFIFQYYREEENGRGNFPPRFSGLQFPNYSSELNVNALELDDSALYLCASSSGGDRYTGELFFGEGSRLTVL.